This TCR beta chain came from a study of immune heterogeneity within non-small cell lung tumors. In the study overall: Histologically, a handful of tumors were squamous cell carcinomas and over eight were non-squamous carcinomas. The remaining 1 tumor was not otherwise specified.

Bulk tumor genomic DNA, 450 to 600 ng per sample, was the template. Biopsies, several per primary tumor and spaced far apart, were collected during surgery. Enrolled patients presented with newly diagnosed, previously untreated non-small cell lung cancer and underwent curative surgery. Amplification of TCR beta CDR3 was performed by multiplex PCR with 32 V and 13 J primers. In TCRdb, the multiplex PCR reads were re-called with MiXCR into one record per CDR3 protein. Here the sample spans fewer than 25,000 distinct CDR3 sequences, about 30% being singletons. Overall study findings and caveats: Local T-cell clonality and local tumor mutational burden correlated moderately but significantly (R about 0.35). Between individual patients, the high-frequency T-cell receptor beta clonotypes largely differed.

As regards this clonotype: As yet, its antigen is unknown. A much larger clone sits a single nucleotide away, making a read error possible.

Looked up from germline, CDR1 is MNHEY and CDR2 is SVGEGT. The CDR3 runs to 13 residues. The TCR sequence derives from a man aged 40-49 years with non-small cell lung cancer. The chain joins TRBV6-2 or TRBV6-3 to TRBJ1-2; D uncertain. The sample consisted of lung tumor tissue. CDR3 amino acids: CASSFGGAYGYIF. The CDR3 DNA reads as TGTGCCAGCAGCTTCGGAGGAGCATATGGCTACATCTTC.